This TCR beta chain comes out of a study of pediatric ulcerative colitis. Up to 500,000 reads were sequenced per sample. Using immunoSEQ multiplex PCR, the repertoire was profiled, and TCRdb retains in-frame clones only, with some absent. The table shows 30,000 to 45,000 clones, with around 73% occurring only once. During colonoscopy, one to two rectal pinch biopsies were collected. Study-wide findings and caveats: Compared with controls, ulcerative colitis showed greater blood-rectum clone sharing.

Concerning this clone itself: Antigen unknown.

The TCR originated in a boy under 18 with moderate ulcerative colitis. The source material was gut tissue.

CDR3 loop: CASSYSMISGNTIYF. The CDR3 DNA reads as TGTGCCAGCAGTTACTCTATGATCTCTGGAAACACCATATATTTT. The chain recombines TRBV6-5 with TRBJ1-3; D is uncertain. This CDR3 region has 15 residues. The V and J ends lost 0 bases and 0 bases respectively, with 6 bases between them. Germline V gene data show CDR1 as MNHEY and CDR2 as SVGAGI.